This T cell receptor (beta chain) was sequenced during a study of shared clonotypes between healthy human individuals. Study conclusions and caveats: The study found roughly 5% of naive CD4 clonotypes shared across four donors.

Naive CD8 cells lacked CD45RO, underwent positive selection for CCR7 and left out terminally differentiated effector memory CD45RA+ cells. The germline V gene has CDR1 LNHNV and CDR2 YYDKDF (reference sequence). The junction had 3 bases not matched to a gene; V was cut back by 4 bases and J by 0 bases. The CDR3 spans 14 residues. As regards this clone: Its target is unknown.

The protocol was immunoSEQ multiplex PCR, while the TCRdb copy is restricted to in-frame clones and leaves out a portion. Among around 600,000 clones listed, 85% to 95% were seen once. Sequences were obtained from naive CD8+ T cells sorted from blood. The chain is built from TRBV15 and TRBJ2-7; 7 positions agree with TRBD1. The receptor was derived from a woman aged 25-40 years in good health. The CDR3 DNA is TGTGCCACCAGCAACAGGGGAAGCTCCTACGAGCAGTACTTC. This translates into CATSNRGSSYEQYF.